Listed below are T cell receptor beta chains from one sample, sequenced in a study of identical twins. MiXCR, applied by TCRdb to the 5' RACE reads, yields one record per CDR3 protein. The sample contains roughly 280,000 distinct CDR3 sequences, nearly 9.5% of which appear only once. The data also belong to a second study, concerning yellow fever vaccine responses in identical twins.

Sequenced sample: CD8+ T cells sorted from blood. These receptors all stem from a woman aged 18-30 years in good health. Both conserved end residues are part of each CDR3. Fields, in order: J gene, V gene, CDR3 protein.

J: TRBJ1-2; V: TRBV29-1; CDR3: CSARDTYGYTF
J: TRBJ2-1; V: TRBV4-2; CDR3: CASSHPQSGSSYNEQFF
J: TRBJ2-5; V: TRBV7-8; CDR3: CASSLEGGRETQYF
J: TRBJ2-7; V: TRBV27; CDR3: CASSIRGTYEQYF
J: TRBJ2-2; V: TRBV20-1; CDR3: CSARDLWGGTGELFF
J: TRBJ2-7; V: TRBV12-3/TRBV12-4; CDR3: CASSPRASHEQYF
J: TRBJ2-1; V: TRBV28; CDR3: CASSPIGGEAGLSYNEQFF
J: TRBJ2-5; V: TRBV7-9; CDR3: CASSSYSSPQETQYF
J: TRBJ2-3; V: TRBV7-9; CDR3: CASSSGDAQYF
J: TRBJ2-4; V: TRBV11-1; CDR3: CASSLFDSSGIPLAKNIQYF
J: TRBJ2-3; V: TRBV27; CDR3: CASSLGGYFTDTQYF